The 8 T cell receptor beta chains below come from one sample, sequenced in a study of cytomegalovirus exposure and HLA in healthy donors (dated by TCRdb to about 2017). Libraries came from the immunoSEQ multiplex PCR assay. For the multiplex PCR, a mixture combining 60 forward primers for TCR Vbeta segments and 13 reverse primers for TCR Jbeta segments was used. TCRdb carries this immuneACCESS record with in-frame sequences only. Its versions omit some clonotypes, under half of them owing to an unresolved V gene in the studies checked, with the rest unexplained. The sample profile shows around 180,000 clones; over 75% of them were found once. Clones ranked in the top ten supply about 0.5% of the sample. Source material: PBMCs. The receptors were sampled from a woman aged 45-60 years in good health and CMV-seronegative.

The V gene is TRBV28, the J gene TRBJ2-7, with a tentative D call TRBD1 (5 bases). Trimming stripped 6 bases from V and 3 bases from J, with 18 bases between. Germline-derived CDR1 and CDR2 are MDHEN and SYDVKM. The CDR3 spans 15 residues. The CDR3 reads CASSTLKGFNYEQYF. For the CDR3, the DNA is TGTGCCAGCAGCACCTTAAAGGGGTTTAACTACGAGCAGTACTTC.

The chain couples TRBV30 to TRBJ2-3, with unresolved D. This CDR3 region has 12 residues. Germline lookup yields CDR1 GTSNPN and CDR2 SVGIG (reference sequence). The V end lost 2 bases, the J end lost 7 bases, and 10 bases lay between the germline ends. The DNA of the CDR3 is TGTGCCTGGAGTCGGTCATTTAATACGCAGTATTTT. Amino acid sequence: CAWSRSFNTQYF.

This chain links TRBV15 with TRBJ1-1; 9 nucleotides line up with TRBD1. J gave up 1 base and V 5 bases, and 2 bases lay outside the gene matches. The CDR3 contains 14 residues. Germline CDR1 reads LNHNV; CDR2 reads YYDKDF (reference sequence). The DNA for the CDR3 is TGTGCCACCAGCGGGGGACAGGGGAACACTGAAGCTTTCTTT. It codes for CATSGGQGNTEAFF.

The chain joins TRBV25-1 to TRBJ2-2, with TRBD2 as a possible D gene (7 bases). CDR3 length equals 13 residues. CDR1 and CDR2 (germline): MGHDK, SYGVNS. The germline V and J ends were trimmed by 8 bases and 6 bases, with 13 bases remaining between them. The CDR3, as DNA: TGTGCCAGCCAACCGGGGGGCCCCGGGGAGCTGTTTTTT. Translating gives CASQPGGPGELFF.

This chain joins TRBV4-3 and TRBJ1-2, with TRBD1 matching 10 bases. Per germline, CDR1 LGHNA and CDR2 YSLEER. V shed 8 bases and J 0 bases; nucleotides not matched to a gene: 12. This CDR3 comprises 17 residues. CDR3 protein: CASGEPGQGKANYGYTF. The CDR3 region has the DNA TGCGCCAGCGGAGAACCGGGACAGGGGAAAGCTAACTATGGCTACACCTTC.

The chain combines TRBV4-1 with TRBJ2-5; tentative D call: TRBD1 (6 bases). The CDR3 extends over 16 amino acids. Trimming pared 3 bases from V and 0 bases from J, leaving 14 bases between. Germline V gives CDR1 MGHRA, CDR2 YSYEKL. Here the CDR3 reads CASSHSTGVYQETQYF. Here the CDR3 DNA reads TGCGCCAGCAGCCATTCGACAGGAGTGTACCAAGAGACCCAGTACTTC.

This chain uses TRBV27 with TRBJ2-5, with 8 bases aligning to TRBD1. Germline trimming cut 4 bases from V and 5 bases from J; bases unmatched to any gene: 9. CDR3 size: 15 residues. Germline V gene sequence: CDR1 MNHEY, CDR2 SMNVEV (reference sequence). CDR3 loop: CASSSERQGLETQYF. The CDR3 nucleotides read TGTGCCAGCAGTTCAGAAAGACAGGGGTTGGAGACCCAGTACTTC.

V gene TRBV4-1 combines with J gene TRBJ1-2, with D tentatively TRBD1 (6 bases). This CDR3 has 14 amino acids. Trimming took off 1 base at V and 5 bases at J, with 11 bases between the two ends. Germline loops: CDR1 MGHRA, CDR2 YSYEKL. CDR3 region: CASSQATGRYGYTF. CDR3 bases: TGCGCCAGCAGCCAAGCGACAGGTCGATATGGCTACACCTTC.